This entry is about one T cell receptor (beta chain). Healthy adults negative for HIV, lacking recent acute infections or vaccinations, served as donors. The authors ran unsorted PBMC replicate PCRs on around 270 ng DNA, approximately 30,000 T cell genomes. In the study's own analysis: Owing to the provision of junction-only sequences devoid of quality scores by immunoSEQ, filtering differed. Clones were sequenced by immunoSEQ multiplex PCR, and TCRdb holds only the in-frame ones, with some missing. V and J calls and clone size are those listed in that table; D and trimming were worked out from the DNA. The data show over 400,000 clones, with 60% to 80% seen just once and 12% held by the top ten. This entry belongs to a study of shared clonotypes between healthy human individuals. CDR3 length: 13 amino acids. With 2 bases clipped from V and 1 base from J, the junction kept 2 bases outside the gene matches. The germline CDR1 and CDR2 sequences are SQVTM and ANQGSEA.

The sequence was collected from a woman in her thirties or forties in good health. Some clones in this sample may be carry-over from other donors' samples. The chain is built from TRBV29-1 and TRBJ2-7; 7 bases match TRBD1. Sequenced: PBMCs. CDR3 region: CSVETGASYEQYF. CDR3 in DNA: TGCAGCGTTGAAACAGGGGCGTCCTACGAGCAGTACTTC.